The rows below give T cell receptor beta chains drawn from one sample of a study of blood T cell repertoires in COVID-19. Clones were read by immunoSEQ multiplex PCR, and TCRdb kept only the in-frame ones, dropping some. The table lists 340,000 or so clones, 80% to 90% of them singletons, with around 4.2% in the top ten. Sequencing was performed on PBMCs or T cells enriched from blood (not recorded which). The receptor set was obtained from a woman aged 40 to 50 with acute COVID-19. Each CDR3 is given with its conserved first and last residue. Each record gives: J gene, V gene, CDR3 length, D gene, clone size, CDR3 DNA, CDR3 protein. A D gene is named only where the DNA matches it firmly. Clone size appears in some rows only: once, few, many, or a class for an expanded clone.

TRBJ2-1 | TRBV7-2 | 12 | - | - | TGTGCCAGCAGCCAGTATAGCGATGAGCAGTTCTTC | CASSQYSDEQFF
TRBJ2-1 | TRBV3-1/TRBV3-2 | 14 | - | - | TGTGCCAGCAGCCAAAGAAATAAGGGGCATGAGCAGTTCTTC | CASSQRNKGHEQFF
TRBJ1-5 | TRBV5-1 | 15 | - | few | TGCGCCAGCAGCCCCGAGGGTTATAGCAATCAGCCCCAGCATTTT | CASSPEGYSNQPQHF
TRBJ1-4 | TRBV5-1 | 17 | - | - | TGCGCCAGCAGCTTGGATAGGGGCGCCCCGGGTGCCGAAAAACTGTTTTTT | CASSLDRGAPGAEKLFF
TRBJ1-1 | TRBV2 | 14 | - | - | TGTGCCAGCAGCCCGACGCAGGGTGTGACTGAAGCTTTCTTT | CASSPTQGVTEAFF
TRBJ1-2 | TRBV7-2 | 14 | - | - | TGTGCCAGCAGCTTATCCGGGACACCCTATGGCTACACCTTC | CASSLSGTPYGYTF
TRBJ1-4 | TRBV6-4 | 16 | TRBD1 | - | TGTGCCAGCACCGACAGGAGGGGGCGAATGTTGGAAAAACTGTTTTTT | CASTDRRGRMLEKLFF
TRBJ1-1 | TRBV2 | 15 | - | - | TGTGCCAGCACTGGAGAGGGAGGGATGTTCACTGAAGCTTTCTTT | CASTGEGGMFTEAFF
TRBJ2-3 | TRBV5-4 | 16 | TRBD2 | once | TGTGCCAGCAGCGCGACGACTAGCGGGGGCACAGATACGCAGTATTTT | CASSATTSGGTDTQYF
TRBJ1-5 | TRBV27 | 14 | - | - | TGTGCCAGCAGTTTGATACAGGGCAATCAGCCCCAGCATTTT | CASSLIQGNQPQHF
TRBJ2-7 | TRBV7-2 | 14 | TRBD2 | - | TGTGCCAGCAGCTTAGCGGGGGGGACCTACGAGCAGTACTTC | CASSLAGGTYEQYF
TRBJ1-1 | TRBV19 | 11 | - | - | TGTGCCAGTAGGTACAGGGATGAAGCTTTCTTT | CASRYRDEAFF
TRBJ2-7 | TRBV7-9 | 12 | - | - | TGTGCCAGCAGCTCCCTCTCCTACGAGCAGTACTTC | CASSSLSYEQYF
TRBJ2-2 | TRBV14 | 14 | TRBD1 | once | TGTGCCAGCACGACAGGGGCGGACACCGGGGAGCTGTTTTTT | CASTTGADTGELFF
TRBJ2-7 | TRBV28 | 13 | - | - | TGTGCCAGCAGTCGGGGTAGCTCCTACGAGCAGTACTTC | CASSRGSSYEQYF
TRBJ2-7 | TRBV18 | 14 | - | - | TGTGCCAGCTCACCACCGTCCAGCGGGTACGAGCAGTACTTC | CASSPPSSGYEQYF
TRBJ2-1 | TRBV28 | 17 | - | - | TGTGCCAGCAGTACTAGAGACGGCCGCCGCTCCTACAATGAGCAGTTCTTC | CASSTRDGRRSYNEQFF
TRBJ2-2 | TRBV19 | 17 | TRBD1 | - | TGTGCCAGTACCAAAGACAGGGGGGTGGGCTGGACCGGGGAGCTGTTTTTT | CASTKDRGVGWTGELFF
TRBJ1-2 | TRBV6-2/TRBV6-3 | 16 | TRBD1 | - | TGTGCCAGCAGTTACGGGACAGGGGGGGTGTACTATGGCTACACCTTC | CASSYGTGGVYYGYTF
TRBJ2-1 | TRBV5-1 | 15 | - | - | TGCGCCAGCAGCCCGCGGCCGAGCGACTACAATGAGCAGTTCTTC | CASSPRPSDYNEQFF
TRBJ2-7 | TRBV7-8 | 16 | TRBD1 | few | TGTGCCAGCAGGACCGCGGGACAGGGAGGTTCGGGCGAGCAGTACTTC | CASRTAGQGGSGEQYF
TRBJ2-5 | TRBV18 | 15 | TRBD2 | few | TGTGCCAGCTCACCACTCGGGACTAAAGGAGAGACCCAGTACTTC | CASSPLGTKGETQYF
TRBJ2-7 | TRBV7-9 | 14 | TRBD2 | - | TGTGCCAGCAGCCCCAGCGGGGGGACCTACGAGCAGTACTTC | CASSPSGGTYEQYF
TRBJ2-3 | TRBV18 | 14 | - | - | TGTGCCAGCTCACCCGCCCCAGGCACAGATACGCAGTATTTT | CASSPAPGTDTQYF
TRBJ2-7 | TRBV3-1/TRBV3-2 | 14 | - | once | TGTGCCAGCAGCCAACTAACCGCTTCTCCCGAGCAGTACTTC | CASSQLTASPEQYF
TRBJ1-1 | TRBV4-1 | 14 | - | few | TGCGCCAGCAGCCTGCATCGGGGGATCACTGAAGCTTTCTTT | CASSLHRGITEAFF
TRBJ2-2 | TRBV6-1 | 17 | TRBD1 | - | TGTGCCAGCAGTGTTAGGTCCAACAGGGGTAGCACCGGGGAGCTGTTTTTT | CASSVRSNRGSTGELFF
TRBJ1-1 | TRBV4-2 | 14 | - | once | TGTGCCAGCAGCCAAGGTAAGCGGAACACTGAAGCTTTCTTT | CASSQGKRNTEAFF
TRBJ2-1 | TRBV7-9 | 12 | - | few | TGTGCCAGCATGGACAGCAACAATGAGCAGTTCTTC | CASMDSNNEQFF
TRBJ1-1 | TRBV7-2 | 13 | TRBD1 | once | TGTGCCAGCAGCCCGGGACAGTTTGGTGAAGCTTTCTTT | CASSPGQFGEAFF
TRBJ1-1 | TRBV5-4 | 16 | TRBD1 | few | TGTGCCAGCAGCCGAAGGGACAGGGGGCCAAACACTGAAGCTTTCTTT | CASSRRDRGPNTEAFF
TRBJ1-3 | TRBV7-8 | 17 | TRBD1 | - | TGTGCCAGCAGCTTAGGAACGCCAGGGGGCTCTGGAAACACCATATATTTT | CASSLGTPGGSGNTIYF
TRBJ2-7 | TRBV12-3/TRBV12-4 | 13 | - | - | TGTGCCAGCAGTTTGGAGGTTTCCTACGAGCAGTACTTC | CASSLEVSYEQYF
TRBJ2-7 | TRBV5-4 | 15 | TRBD2 | - | TGTGCCAGCAGCTTGGCCCTAGCGGGAGCTGCCGAGCAGTACTTC | CASSLALAGAAEQYF
TRBJ1-4 | TRBV5-6 | 15 | TRBD1 | once | TGTGCCAGCAGCAACCTACAGGGGGCGGGTGAAAAACTGTTTTTT | CASSNLQGAGEKLFF
TRBJ2-5 | TRBV5-4 | 13 | - | - | TGTGCCAGCAGCGGGGCACACCAAGAGACCCAGTACTTC | CASSGAHQETQYF
TRBJ1-1 | TRBV6-5 | 15 | - | - | TGTGCCAGCAGTTACTCCCAGGTAACGAAGACTGAAGCTTTCTTT | CASSYSQVTKTEAFF
TRBJ2-5 | TRBV6-5 | 15 | TRBD2 | - | TGTGCCAGCAGCCGGACTAGCGGGAGTCCGGAGACCCAGTACTTC | CASSRTSGSPETQYF
TRBJ1-2 | TRBV7-8 | 15 | TRBD1 | few | TGTGCCAGCAGCTTAGAGACAGGGTTTGACTATGGCTACACCTTC | CASSLETGFDYGYTF
TRBJ1-4 | TRBV12-3/TRBV12-4 | 13 | - | - | TGTGCCAGCAGTTTATTGCAGGGGGAAAAACTGTTTTTT | CASSLLQGEKLFF
TRBJ2-5 | TRBV11-3 | 13 | - | - | TGTGCCAGCAGCTTGCGGGTTGGAGAGACCCAGTACTTC | CASSLRVGETQYF
TRBJ2-5 | TRBV3-1/TRBV3-2 | 16 | TRBD2 | - | TGTGCCAGCAGCCTTATGCCGGGACTATCCGGTGAGACCCAGTACTTC | CASSLMPGLSGETQYF
TRBJ2-2 | TRBV3-1/TRBV3-2 | 15 | - | - | TGTGCCAGCAGCCAAGTGGCGGGGTCCACCGGGGAGCTGTTTTTT | CASSQVAGSTGELFF
TRBJ1-2 | TRBV15 | 14 | - | - | TGTGCCACCAGCAAACCTGGGGGGGCGTGGGGCTACACCTTC | CATSKPGGAWGYTF
TRBJ1-2 | TRBV5-4 | 11 | TRBD1 | - | TGTGCCAGCAGCCGGGACAGCATCTACACCTTC | CASSRDSIYTF
TRBJ2-7 | TRBV6-5 | 16 | TRBD1 | - | TGTGCCAGCAGTCACTCCTCGACAGGGGGGGACTACGAGCAGTACTTC | CASSHSSTGGDYEQYF
TRBJ1-1 | TRBV6-5 | 14 | - | - | TGTGCCAGCAGACGCTCCTACAGGGCCACTGAAGCTTTCTTT | CASRRSYRATEAFF
TRBJ2-3 | TRBV18 | 15 | - | - | TGTGCCAGCTCACCAACGTTGCTATCCACAGATACGCAGTATTTT | CASSPTLLSTDTQYF
TRBJ2-7 | TRBV23-1 | 14 | TRBD1 | - | TGCGCCAGCAGTCGGACAGGGGGTTTTAGCGAGCAGTACTTC | CASSRTGGFSEQYF
TRBJ2-2 | TRBV29-1 | 14 | TRBD2 | once | TGCAGCGTCGCGGGAGGGCAGAACACCGGGGAGCTGTTTTTT | CSVAGGQNTGELFF
TRBJ2-3 | TRBV20-1 | 15 | TRBD2 | - | TGCAGTGCTAGTGGGTCTAGCGGAGATCCGGATACGCAGTATTTT | CSASGSSGDPDTQYF
TRBJ2-7 | TRBV25-1 | 15 | TRBD1 | - | TGTGCCAGCAGTGATGACAGGGGACTCTCCTACGAGCAGTACTTC | CASSDDRGLSYEQYF
TRBJ1-4 | TRBV4-3 | 15 | - | - | TGCGCCAGCAGCCAATCGAACAGGGATAATGAAAAACTGTTTTTT | CASSQSNRDNEKLFF